The 24 T cell receptor beta chains below were found in one sample sequenced in a study of blood T cells in healthy people across ages. A J-beta primer mix and a sample-barcoded 5' primer were used in a second PCR of about 7 to 12 cycles. TCRdb recomputed calls from the 5' RACE reads with MiXCR, one row per CDR3 protein. The table lists 750,000 to 950,000 distinct CDR3 sequences, roughly 24% of them singletons. These same data were also listed under a study on T cells of mothers and their children.

The specimen sequenced was blood. These receptors came from a boy younger than 18 in good health.

This clonotype has a handful of counts. The chain uses TRBV7-2 and TRBJ1-5; D unclear. The CDR3 length is 14 residues. CDR1 SGHTA and CDR2 FQGNSA come from the germline V gene. V lost 4 bases to trimming and J lost 0 bases, with 7 bases between them. CDR3 residues: CASSYTNSNQPQHF. The CDR3 bases are TGTGCCAGCAGCTATACTAATAGCAATCAGCCCCAGCATTTT.

The chain employs TRBV13 and TRBJ2-5, with D possibly being TRBD1 (5 bases). Trimming left V 3 bases short and J 11 bases short, with 19 bases between. This CDR3 contains 14 residues. Germline CDR1 is PRHDT and CDR2 is FYEKMQ (reference sequence). The CDR3, as DNA: TGTGCCAGCAGCTTTCCGGGTGGGGCCTCCGGGCAGTACTTC. This sequence encodes CASSFPGGASGQYF. Filled out from reference TRBV13 and TRBJ2-5, the complete variable domain reads AAGVIQSPRHLIKEKRETATLKCYPIPRHDTVYWYQQGPGQDPQFLISFYEKMQSDKGSIPDRFSAQQFSDYHSELNMSSLELGDSALYFCASSFPGGASGQYFGPGTRLLVL.

Only a few counts were recorded for this clonotype. CDR3 DNA: TGTGCCAGCAGCGTAAGAGCAGGCCTCACCTACGAGCAGTACTTC. This gives the protein CASSVRAGLTYEQYF. J is TRBJ2-5 and V is TRBV9; D uncertain. With the DNA end fitting TRBJ2-7 better, the J assignment may be wrong. This CDR3 comprises 15 residues. Germline CDR1 SGDLS, CDR2 YYNGEE.

V and J are TRBV10-3 and TRBJ1-1; a possible D gene is TRBD1 (5 bases). The CDR3 contains 13 residues. Germline V gene data show CDR1 as ENHRY and CDR2 as SYGVKD. Trimming stripped 4 bases from V and 7 bases from J, with 13 bases between. The CDR3 reads CAISVGGGVEAFF. CDR3 nucleotides: TGTGCCATCAGTGTTGGGGGTGGCGTTGAAGCTTTCTTT.

This rearrangement joins TRBV7-9 to TRBJ1-2, with D perhaps TRBD1 (5 bases). CDR1 SEHNR and CDR2 FQNEAQ come from the germline V gene (reference sequence). V lost 1 base, J lost 3 bases, and 12 bases lay in between. CDR3 length: 15 residues. CDR3 amino acids: CASSLGSRDDYGYTF. The CDR3 nucleotides are TGTGCCAGCAGCTTAGGTTCCAGGGACGACTATGGCTACACCTTC.

The genes are TRBV10-3 and TRBJ2-2; D unresolved. This CDR3 has 12 amino acids. The germline V gene has CDR1 ENHRY and CDR2 SYGVKD. With 7 bases removed from V and 5 bases from J, the gap between germline ends came to 8 bases. The CDR3 loop is CAIIGPTGELFF. The CDR3 nucleotides are TGTGCCATCATCGGTCCTACCGGGGAGCTGTTTTTT.

The rearrangement joins TRBV5-6 to TRBJ2-3; maybe TRBD1 (5 bases). Germline V gene sequence: CDR1 SGHDT, CDR2 YYEEEE. V dropped 4 bases and J dropped 6 bases, with 27 bases sitting between them. The CDR3 has 18 residues. This CDR3 is CASSVTDRRGSSSDTQYF. The CDR3 region has the DNA TGTGCCAGCAGCGTCACCGACAGACGAGGTTCCAGTAGCGATACGCAGTATTTT.

V gene TRBV7-2 combines with J gene TRBJ1-6; D not certain. Germline V lookup: CDR1 SGHTA, CDR2 FQGNSA. V was pared by 1 base and J by 8 bases, with 12 bases between. The CDR3 contains 15 residues. This CDR3 reads CASSLVRTLDSPLHF. As DNA, the CDR3 is TGTGCCAGCAGCTTAGTGCGGACTCTTGATTCACCCCTCCACTTT.

The chain carries TRBV5-5 and TRBJ1-2; TRBD1 aligns across 9 bases. V trimming: 4 bases; J trimming: 12 bases; junction bases outside the gene matches: 16. This CDR3 has 15 residues. Germline values: CDR1 SGHKS, CDR2 YYEKEE (reference sequence). The CDR3 region has the DNA TGTGCCAGCAGCAACGGGACAGGGTATCTTGTCCGTAACACCTTC. It specifies CASSNGTGYLVRNTF.

V and J are TRBV28 and TRBJ2-7; D ambiguous. The germline CDR1 and CDR2 sequences are MDHEN and SYDVKM. CDR3 length: 13 residues. The germline V and J ends were trimmed by 6 bases and 6 bases, with 15 bases remaining between them. The CDR3 bases are TGTGCCAGCAGCCTCCAGGTGAAGGGCGAGCAGTACTTC. Translation: CASSLQVKGEQYF.

This clonotype was counted between two and nine times. This chain links TRBV9 with TRBJ2-7; D uncertain. In germline, CDR1 is SGDLS, CDR2 YYNGEE. The CDR3 runs to 13 residues. V lost 0 bases and J lost 0, with 4 bases in between. CDR3 in amino acids: CASSVESSYEQYF. CDR3 nucleotides: TGTGCCAGCAGCGTAGAAAGCTCCTACGAGCAGTACTTC. Based on the CDR3 plus reference TRBV9 and TRBJ2-7, the full variable domain is DSGVTQTPKHLITATGQRVTLRCSPRSGDLSVYWYQQSLDQGLQFLIQYYNGEERAKGNILERFSAQQFPDLHSELNLSSLELGDSALYFCASSVESSYEQYFGPGTRLTVT.

The chain couples TRBV6-5 to TRBJ2-5, with a weak D call TRBD1 (5 bases). The V end was cut by 5 bases, the J end by 11 bases, with 18 bases between. CDR3 size: 13 residues. Germline lookup yields CDR1 MNHEY and CDR2 SVGAGI. Written as DNA, the CDR3 is TGTGCCAGCAGTGATCTGACAGTAGGTGAGCAGTACTTC. This codes for CASSDLTVGEQYF.

This clonotype was observed once. The V call is TRBV13, the J call TRBJ2-7; D perhaps matches TRBD1 (6 bases). Trimming cost V 0 bases and J 2 bases, with 14 bases left between them. This CDR3 is 16 amino acids long. The germline CDR1 and CDR2 sequences are PRHDT and FYEKMQ (reference sequence). The CDR3 spells CASSLGFGQLPYEQYF. The CDR3 DNA reads as TGTGCCAGCAGCTTAGGGTTTGGACAGCTACCCTACGAGCAGTACTTC. The variable domain in full, with the rest retrieved from reference TRBV13 and TRBJ2-7, is AAGVIQSPRHLIKEKRETATLKCYPIPRHDTVYWYQQGPGQDPQFLISFYEKMQSDKGSIPDRFSAQQFSDYHSELNMSSLELGDSALYFCASSLGFGQLPYEQYFGPGTRLTVT.

This clonotype has only a few counts. The chain uses TRBV28 and TRBJ2-3, with 8 bases aligning to TRBD1. The J segment lost 0 bases and the V segment lost 6 bases, leaving 5 bases of the junction unmatched. This CDR3 comprises 15 residues. The germline V gene encodes CDR1 MDHEN and CDR2 SYDVKM. The CDR3 protein is CASRRTGLSTDTQYF. The DNA for the CDR3 is TGTGCCAGCAGACGGACAGGGCTGAGCACAGATACGCAGTATTTT. Combining the CDR3 with reference TRBV28 and TRBJ2-3 gives the whole variable domain DVKVTQSSRYLVKRTGEKVFLECVQDMDHENMFWYRQDPGLGLRLIYFSYDVKMKEKGDIPEGYSVSREKKERFSLILESASTNQTSMYLCASRRTGLSTDTQYFGPGTRLTVL.

The chain carries TRBV10-3 and TRBJ1-3; the D gene is possibly TRBD1 (5 bases). This CDR3 has 12 residues. Germline V gene sequence: CDR1 ENHRY, CDR2 SYGVKD. V dropped 7 bases and J dropped 7 bases, with 11 bases sitting between them. CDR3 residues: CAITDPGNTIYF. The CDR3 nucleotides read TGTGCCATCACCGACCCAGGGAACACCATATATTTT.

A few counts support this clonotype. The V and J genes are TRBV7-3 and TRBJ2-2; D gene unclear. The ends were cut back, 1 base at V and 5 bases at J, with 8 bases in the middle. The CDR3 covers 14 residues. CDR1 SGHTA and CDR2 FQGTGA come from the germline V gene. CDR3 loop: CASSLMVATGELFF. CDR3 sequence (DNA): TGTGCCAGCAGCTTAATGGTTGCTACCGGGGAGCTGTTTTTT.

This clonotype was counted a few times. Mismatch with germline at one junction end may stem from a read error. The chain is built from TRBV4-3 and TRBJ1-2, with D possibly being TRBD1 (6 bases). The CDR3 extends over 13 amino acids. CDR1 is LGHNA, CDR2 YSLEER, per germline. CDR3 sequence: CASSQDQGTGSTF. The CDR3 nucleotides are TGCGCCAGCAGCCAGGACCAGGGGACCGGCTCCACCTTC.

The CDR3 nucleotides read TGCGCCAGCAGCTCAGATGTCGGGGATGAAAAACTGTTTTTT. Amino acid sequence: CASSSDVGDEKLFF. This chain joins TRBV5-1 and TRBJ1-4; D is unresolved. The ends were cut back, 3 bases at V and 6 bases at J, with 12 bases in the middle. The CDR3 sequence is 14 residues long. Germline V gene lookup returns CDR1 SGHRS and CDR2 YFSETQ.

This clonotype was detected many times. The chain carries TRBV7-3 and TRBJ2-5, with 7 bases lining up with TRBD1. V shed 5 bases, J shed 7 bases, and the junction held 7 bases outside the gene matches. The germline CDR1 and CDR2 sequences are SGHTA and FQGTGA. CDR3 length: 13 amino acids. The CDR3 loop is CASSPGQEGTQYF. In DNA form, the CDR3 reads TGTGCCAGCAGCCCCGGACAGGAAGGGACCCAGTACTTC.

V gene TRBV11-1 combines with J gene TRBJ1-2, with D uncertain. The length of the CDR3 is 15 residues. CDR1 SGHAT and CDR2 FQDESV come from the germline V gene (reference sequence). V dropped 2 bases and J dropped 2 bases, with 12 bases sitting between them. In nucleotides, the CDR3 is TGTGCCAGCAGCTTAACCCTTACCGGGAACTATGGCTACACCTTC. Amino acids: CASSLTLTGNYGYTF.

The rearrangement uses TRBV5-1 and TRBJ2-6; D remains unclear. V was pared by 5 bases and J by 0 bases, with 18 bases between. Germline values: CDR1 SGHRS, CDR2 YFSETQ. There are 18 residues in the CDR3. CDR3 residues: CASRESSLAYSGANVLTF. CDR3 bases: TGCGCCAGCAGGGAATCGAGCCTGGCTTACTCTGGGGCCAACGTCCTGACTTTC.

The sample holds one count of this clonotype. Compared with germline, one end of the junction differs, possibly owing to a read error. V usage is TRBV19 and J usage is TRBJ2-3, with 9 bases matching TRBD2. Germline values: CDR1 LNHDA, CDR2 SQIVND (reference sequence). The CDR3 covers 14 residues. CDR3 residues: CAGSPAGGRDTQYF. The CDR3 region has the DNA TGTGCCGGTAGCCCCGCGGGGGGGCGGGATACGCAGTATTTT.

This clonotype showed up many times. The V call is TRBV28, the J call TRBJ2-2, with D perhaps TRBD1 (5 bases). The CDR3 loop spans 13 amino acids. The germline V gene has CDR1 MDHEN and CDR2 SYDVKM. Trimming stripped 4 bases from V and 3 bases from J, with 6 bases between. The CDR3 nucleotides are TGTGCCAGCAGTTCGACAGACACCGGGGAGCTGTTTTTT. Its protein is CASSSTDTGELFF.

This sequence joins TRBV7-2 and TRBJ2-3; D is unclear. Trimming pared 4 bases from V and 1 base from J, leaving 12 bases between. CDR3 length: 15 amino acids. The germline CDR1 and CDR2 sequences are SGHTA and FQGNSA. The CDR3: CASSWGGEGTDTQYF. The CDR3 nucleotides read TGTGCCAGCAGCTGGGGTGGTGAGGGCACAGATACGCAGTATTTT.